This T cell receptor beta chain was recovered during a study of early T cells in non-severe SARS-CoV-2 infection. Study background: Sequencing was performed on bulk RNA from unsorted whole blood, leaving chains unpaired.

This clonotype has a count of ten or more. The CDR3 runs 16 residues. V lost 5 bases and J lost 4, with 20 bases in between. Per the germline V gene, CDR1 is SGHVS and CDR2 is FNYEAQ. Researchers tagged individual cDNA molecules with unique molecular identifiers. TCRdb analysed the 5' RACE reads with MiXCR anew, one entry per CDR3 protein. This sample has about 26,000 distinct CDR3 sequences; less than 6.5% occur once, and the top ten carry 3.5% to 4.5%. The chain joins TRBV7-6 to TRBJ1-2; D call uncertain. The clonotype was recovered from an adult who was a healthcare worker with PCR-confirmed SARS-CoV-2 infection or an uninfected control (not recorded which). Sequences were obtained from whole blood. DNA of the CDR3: TGTGCCAGCAGCCCGCCGGGTCCTCAACGCGGCTATGGCTACACCTTC. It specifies CASSPPGPQRGYGYTF. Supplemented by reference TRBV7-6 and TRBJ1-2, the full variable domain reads GAGVSQSPRYKVTKRGQDVALRCDPISGHVSLYWYRQALGQGPEFLTYFNYEAQQDKSGLPNDRFSAERPEGSISTLTIQRTEQRDSAMYRCASSPPGPQRGYGYTFGSGTRLTVV.